This TCR beta chain was obtained from a study of blood T cell repertoires in COVID-19 (dated by TCRdb to about 2020). General notes on the study: Samples from collaborators originated in the United States, Italy and Spain and spanned both the acute and convalescent phases of COVID-19. The material from the prospective study consisted of cDNA or gDNA derived from T cells, B-cell-depleted T cells, or PBMCs. The samples were drawn from the first 160 participants of the ongoing ImmuneRACE study and from some 1,300 subjects provided by 6 global collaborators. A de-identified subject ID, COVID-19 status, age in years and sex were almost always included in the sample metadata. The repertoires were released in a freely available public database intended as a resource for research on the immune response to SARS-CoV-2. Where HLA class I and class II types were available, the types were taken from metadata supplied by the sample provider, not from assay-based typing. Deeply sampled blood TCRbeta repertoires from subjects exposed to, actively infected with, or recovered from COVID-19 were included in the dataset.

Broader findings and caveats from the paper: Clinical and demographic metadata were provided uncurated, with the amount varying by source and participant.

The immunoSEQ Assay, a bias-controlled multiplex PCR, was used to amplify TCRbeta CDR3 regions from genomic DNA. In the paper's pipeline: Within the assay, amplification of reference gene primers was used to estimate how many nucleated cells each sample contained. To quantify the absolute abundance of each unique TCRbeta CDR3 rearrangement, sequence reads were collapsed and filtered. For each sample, productive Simpson clonality was calculated as the square root of Simpson's diversity index across productive rearrangements. Imported from immuneACCESS, the table was reduced by TCRdb to in-frame sequences with V and J called. These copies leave out some clones; in studies compared against another copy, an unresolved V gene accounts for under half, and the cause of the remainder is not known. The D gene and trimming were derived from the DNA, and the V and J assignments and clone size from that table. This sample has 200,000 to 300,000 clones in its table, and approximately 89% of those were observed once. The ten largest make up around 1.5% of the sample.

V was cut back by 6 bases and J by 4 bases, leaving a gap of 7 bases between them. CDR1 and CDR2 are read off the germline V gene as MNHEY and SVGAGI. From its cysteine to its phenylalanine, the CDR3 spans 13 amino acids. Only CDR3 DNA is held: 39 bases, read in frame from base 1. Samples from volunteer blood donors who had recovered from COVID-19 were contributed by a second Seattle source. Collaborating institutions collected whole blood in K2EDTA tubes following their own protocols. For TCRbeta analysis, collaborators shipped samples in one of three forms: frozen whole blood, isolated PBMCs, or DNA extracted from either of those sample types. As concerns this clone: Its antigen target is currently unknown. Within one base of it there is no much larger clone, and no base qualities were kept.

The receptor chain draws on TRBV6-5 and TRBJ2-6; matching of 5 bases hints at TRBD2 as the D gene. Input material: peripheral blood. This TCR was recovered from a woman in her sixties or seventies who had recovered from COVID-19. The CDR3 reads CASRRGGANVLTF. The bases are TGTGCCAGCAGGCGCGGGGGGGCCAACGTCCTGACTTTC.